This T cell receptor beta chain was obtained from a study of T-cell reconstitution after alpha-beta-depleted transplantation in children. V was pared by 5 bases and J by 5 bases, with 4 bases of the junction left unmatched. This CDR3 has 14 amino acids. Germline-derived CDR1 and CDR2 are MDHEN and SYDVKM. Unique molecular identifiers tagged the TCRbeta library. MiXCR, run by TCRdb on the PCR reads, gives a single entry per CDR3 protein. This sample yields more than 150,000 distinct CDR3 sequences, of which more than 14% are seen a single time; roughly an eighth belongs to the top ten. This clonotype originated in a human donor who donated a stem cell graft to a child with acute lymphoblastic leukemia. The starting material was PBMCs from the stem cell graft donor, obtained from the stem cell graft. This rearrangement joins TRBV28 to TRBJ2-1; TRBD1 agrees at 9 bases. The CDR3 loop reads CASSHRDRDNEQFF. CDR3 sequence (DNA): TGTGCCAGCAGTCACCGGGACAGGGACAATGAGCAGTTCTTC.